Included here is one T cell receptor (beta chain) sequence, with context. Its antigen is currently unknown. This specimen comes from a study of PD-1 blockade in classical Hodgkin lymphoma. This table comes from immunoSEQ multiplex PCR, and its TCRdb copy is limited to in-frame clones, with some not included. The repertoire holds under 100,000 clones, with 80% to 85% as singletons. All patients relapsed after autologous stem cell transplantation, and brentuximab vedotin exposure varied. Patients had relapsed/refractory classical Hodgkin lymphoma with complete response, partial response or progressive disease as best response. General study findings and limits: What drove the repertoire differences, possibly disease activity or prior therapy, has not been defined. Patients starting nivolumab under 1 year after ASCT were excluded. The study reported lower baseline TCR diversity in newly diagnosed patients than in healthy donors.

Per the germline V gene, CDR1 is SGHRS and CDR2 is YFSETQ. CDR3 size: 14 residues. V was clipped by 2 bases and J by 1 base, with 9 bases between them. This TCR was recovered from a human donor with classical Hodgkin lymphoma. Sequencing used peripheral blood mononuclear cells (PBMCs), obtained at baseline. The rearrangement uses TRBV5-1 and TRBJ2-5; perhaps TRBD1 as D (5 bases). The DNA of the CDR3 is TGCGCCAGCAGCTTTATGACAGTCCAAGAGACCCAGTACTTC. Encoded protein: CASSFMTVQETQYF.